These T cell receptor beta chains were read from a single sample in a study of T cell responses to AZD1222 COVID-19 vaccine. Repertoires were generated with immunoSEQ multiplex PCR, while TCRdb's copy carries only in-frame clones and drops some. The top ten hold over 15% of the sample, which has about 150,000 clones, roughly nine tenths seen once. The starting material was peripheral blood, obtained on day 0 of AZD1222 vaccination. The receptors derive from an adult in good health. The CDR3 runs from the conserved cysteine through the conserved F or W. Fields, in order: J gene, clone size, D gene, V gene, CDR3 DNA, CDR3 protein. The D gene is left open where the match is weak. Only part of the rows carry a size: once, few, many, or a class if the clone is expanded.

TRBJ2-7,NA,TRBD1,TRBV6-5,TGTGCCAGCAGACGGGACAGTTACGAGCAGTACTTC,CASRRDSYEQYF
TRBJ1-6,NA,NA,TRBV3-1/TRBV3-2,TGTGCCAGCAGCCAAGTAGCTCGGGATTCACCCCTCCACTTT,CASSQVARDSPLHF
TRBJ1-2,NA,NA,TRBV9,TGTGCCAGCAGCAACCCCCGTGAGAGGGCCAACTATCATGGCTACACCTTC,CASSNPRERANYHGYTF
TRBJ1-5,NA,NA,TRBV7-2,TGTGCCAGCAGCTTATCCGGTTCGACCCAGCATTTT,CASSLSGSTQHF
TRBJ2-1,NA,TRBD2,TRBV5-1,TGCGCCAGCAGACCGGGACTAGCGGGAGGGCCCCTCTACAATGAGCAGTTCTTC,CASRPGLAGGPLYNEQFF
TRBJ2-7,NA,NA,TRBV15,TGTGCCACCAGCAGAGATTACCAGGGTGGGGACCCTGAGCAGTACTTC,CATSRDYQGGDPEQYF
TRBJ1-2,NA,NA,TRBV10-3,TGTGCCATCACTCCCCAGGGAGGCCCCAACTATGGCTACACCTTC,CAITPQGGPNYGYTF
TRBJ2-7,NA,TRBD1,TRBV19,TGTGCCAGTAGTATAGTCCTTACCGGGACAGGGCTTGACGAGCAGTACTTC,CASSIVLTGTGLDEQYF
TRBJ2-7,NA,NA,TRBV27,TGTGCCAGCAGTTTGGCCCACCCCTACGAGCAGTACTTC,CASSLAHPYEQYF
TRBJ1-2,NA,TRBD1,TRBV5-1,TGCGCCAGCAGTAGGGGGCAGGGATTCCTCTATGGCTACACCTTC,CASSRGQGFLYGYTF
TRBJ2-3,NA,TRBD1,TRBV7-9,TGTGCCAGCAGCTTACGGACAGGGCTCACAGATACGCAGTATTTT,CASSLRTGLTDTQYF
TRBJ1-5,once,NA,TRBV6-5,TGTGCCAGCAGTTACCAGGGCGGTCAGCCCCAGCATTTT,CASSYQGGQPQHF
TRBJ2-1,once,TRBD2,TRBV7-8,TGTGCCAGCAGCTTCGGACTAGCGGGGGGGGATGGCTACAATGAGCAGTTCTTC,CASSFGLAGGDGYNEQFF
TRBJ2-3,NA,TRBD2,TRBV28,TGTGCCAGCAAAACCCTGGCGGGAGGGCTCGATACGCAGTATTTT,CASKTLAGGLDTQYF
TRBJ1-1,NA,NA,TRBV3-1/TRBV3-2,TGTGCCAGCAGCCGAAACAGTGCGGCTATGAACACTGAAGCTTTCTTT,CASSRNSAAMNTEAFF
TRBJ2-1,once,TRBD2,TRBV14,TGTGCCAGCAGCCTTTTGGGACTAGCGGGAGTCAATGAGCAGTTCTTC,CASSLLGLAGVNEQFF
TRBJ1-1,NA,NA,TRBV2,TGTGCCAGCAGGGGACACCCCGCGACTGAAGCTTTCTTT,CASRGHPATEAFF
TRBJ1-5,NA,TRBD1,TRBV6-1,TGTGCCAGCCGGACAGGGGGCGGCAATCAGCCCCAGCATTTT,CASRTGGGNQPQHF
TRBJ2-7,NA,NA,TRBV20-1,TGCAGTGCTAGTCGGCACGAGCAGTACTTC,CSASRHEQYF
TRBJ2-1,few,TRBD2,TRBV7-6,TGTGCCAGCAGCTTAGGTGGCGGGAGGGCTTTAGGTGAGCAGTTCTTC,CASSLGGGRALGEQFF
TRBJ2-3,NA,NA,TRBV6-5,TGTGCCAGCACCGAAGGTACAAGGGCTACAGATACGCAGTATTTT,CASTEGTRATDTQYF
TRBJ1-5,NA,NA,TRBV27,TGTGCCAGCAGTTTGCGAGGGGTGATAAGACAGCCCCAGCATTTT,CASSLRGVIRQPQHF
TRBJ2-3,once,NA,TRBV19,TGTGCCAGTAGTATGGTTACAGATACGCAGTATTTT,CASSMVTDTQYF
TRBJ2-3,NA,NA,TRBV11-3,TGTGCCAGCAGCTTTTATAAACAGGGTGGGGATACGCAGTATTTT,CASSFYKQGGDTQYF
TRBJ2-1,NA,NA,TRBV7-9,TGTGCCAGCAGCCCCGGGCCCCTAGAGCGTCATGAGCAGTTCTTC,CASSPGPLERHEQFF
TRBJ1-4,NA,TRBD1,TRBV6-5,TGTGCCAGCAGGCCTACCGGGACAGAGAAACTGTTTTTT,CASRPTGTEKLFF
TRBJ2-7,few,TRBD2,TRBV7-8,TGTGCCAGCAGCTCGGGAGCGGGAGCGTCTTACGAGCAGTACTTC,CASSSGAGASYEQYF
TRBJ2-1,few,NA,TRBV3-1/TRBV3-2,TGTGCCAGCAGACCTAGCGTTAGCTCCTACAATGAGCAGTTCTTC,CASRPSVSSYNEQFF